The 3 T cell receptor beta chains given below trace back to one sample, sequenced in a study of T-cell reconstitution after alpha-beta-depleted transplantation in children (dated by TCRdb to about 2016). This specimen's treatment or condition label, interpreted: allogeneic hematopoietic cell transplantation with graft depleted of TCRalphabeta T cells and CD19 B cells. The library was produced with PCR. For sequencing, an Illumina HiSeq 2500 was employed. To normalize quantification of the TCRbeta repertoire, the TCR libraries were built with molecular barcoding that relied on unique molecular identifiers. The raw public reads went through TCRdb reprocessing: fastp at Q25, MiXCR clone calling, in-frame beta chains kept. Every CDR3 protein is listed once, alongside the most common genes and DNA of its rows. The sample yields around 490,000 distinct CDR3 sequences; over 9.5% were counted once. Around 15% of the sample is in the top ten clones.

Specimen: PBMCs, mostly from graft donor cells, collected 180 days after TCRalphabeta/CD19-depleted stem cell transplant. The source is a female patient aged 2 to 10 who had a stem cell transplant for aplastic anemia, so the T cells may come from the graft donor.

The chain combines TRBV20-1 with TRBJ1-5; 7 nucleotides agree with TRBD1. Trimming at V came to 3 bases and at J to 3 bases, leaving 14 bases not matched to a gene. The germline V gene has CDR1 DFQATT and CDR2 SNEGSKA (reference sequence). This CDR3 is built from 17 residues. Written as DNA, the CDR3 is TGCAGTGCTAGTAGTGATCGGAGAGACAGGGACAATCAGCCCCAGCATTTT. This gives the protein CSASSDRRDRDNQPQHF.

V is TRBV27 and J is TRBJ2-5; TRBD1 might be the D (5 bases). This CDR3 spans 13 amino acids. Trimming removed 6 bases at V and 2 bases at J, with 10 bases between. The germline V gene has CDR1 MNHEY and CDR2 SMNVEV (reference sequence). The CDR3 region is CASRKPGQETQYF. The DNA of the CDR3 is TGTGCCAGCAGAAAACCAGGGCAAGAGACCCAGTACTTC.

This sequence joins TRBV4-2 and TRBJ1-5; D unclear. V lost 0 bases and J lost 2, with 8 bases in between. Germline-derived CDR1 and CDR2 are LGHNA and YNFKEQ. There are 15 residues in the CDR3. CDR3: CASSQDRYGNQPQHF. CDR3 nucleotides: TGTGCCAGCAGCCAAGATCGGTACGGCAATCAGCCCCAGCATTTT.